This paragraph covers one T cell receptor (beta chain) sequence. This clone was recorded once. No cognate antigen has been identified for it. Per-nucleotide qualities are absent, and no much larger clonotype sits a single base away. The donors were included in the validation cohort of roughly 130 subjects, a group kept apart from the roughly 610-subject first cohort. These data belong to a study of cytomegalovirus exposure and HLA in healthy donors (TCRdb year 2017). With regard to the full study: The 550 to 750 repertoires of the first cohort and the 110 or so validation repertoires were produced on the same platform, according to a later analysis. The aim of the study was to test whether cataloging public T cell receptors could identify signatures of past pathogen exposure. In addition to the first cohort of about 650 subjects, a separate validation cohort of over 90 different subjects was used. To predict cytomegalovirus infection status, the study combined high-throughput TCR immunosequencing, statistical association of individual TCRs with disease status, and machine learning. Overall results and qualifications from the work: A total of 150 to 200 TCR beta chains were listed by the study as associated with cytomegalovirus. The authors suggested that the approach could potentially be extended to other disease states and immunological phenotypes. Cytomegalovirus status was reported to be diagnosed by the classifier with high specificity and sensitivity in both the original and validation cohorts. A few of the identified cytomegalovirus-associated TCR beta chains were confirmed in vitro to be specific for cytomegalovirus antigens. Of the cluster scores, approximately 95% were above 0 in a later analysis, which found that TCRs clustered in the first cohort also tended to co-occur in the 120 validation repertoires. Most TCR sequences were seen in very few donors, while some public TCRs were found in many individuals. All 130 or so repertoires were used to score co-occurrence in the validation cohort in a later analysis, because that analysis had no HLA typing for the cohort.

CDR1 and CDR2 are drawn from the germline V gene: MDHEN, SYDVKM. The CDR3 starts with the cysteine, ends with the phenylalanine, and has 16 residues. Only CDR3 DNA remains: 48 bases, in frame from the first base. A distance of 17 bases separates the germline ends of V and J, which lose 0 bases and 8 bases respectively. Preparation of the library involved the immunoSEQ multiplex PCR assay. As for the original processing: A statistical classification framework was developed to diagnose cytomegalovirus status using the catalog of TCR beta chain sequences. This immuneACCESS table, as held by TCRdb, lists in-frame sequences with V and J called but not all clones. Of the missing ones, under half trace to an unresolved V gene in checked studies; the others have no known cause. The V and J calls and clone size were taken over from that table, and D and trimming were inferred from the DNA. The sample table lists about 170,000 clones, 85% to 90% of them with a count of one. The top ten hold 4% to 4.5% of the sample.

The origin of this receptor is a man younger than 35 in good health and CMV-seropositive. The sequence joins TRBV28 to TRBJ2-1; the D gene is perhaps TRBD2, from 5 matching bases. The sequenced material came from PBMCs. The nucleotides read TGTGCCAGCAGTTTATGGGACCGGGGTGGACCTCATGAGCAGTTCTTC. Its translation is CASSLWDRGGPHEQFF.